Below are 29 T cell receptor beta chains sequenced from a single sample in a study of blood T cells in healthy people across ages. For the second PCR, which ran for about 7 to 11 cycles, a sample-barcoded 5' primer and a J-beta primer mix were used. One entry per CDR3 protein, called by TCRdb with MiXCR from the 5' RACE reads. The sample carries approximately 1.5 million distinct CDR3 sequences, approximately 43% recorded once. The specimen was blood. The receptors were sampled from a young woman in good health.

This clonotype was observed a handful of times. The rearrangement uses TRBV27 and TRBJ1-2; no reliable D call. The CDR3 has 13 residues. Germline CDR1 reads MNHEY; CDR2 reads SMNVEV (reference sequence). Trimming removed 5 bases from V and 10 bases from J, with 17 bases in between. In DNA, the CDR3 is TGTGCCAGCAGTCCGAATCGGGTATTGGACTACACCTTC. Translation gives CASSPNRVLDYTF.

This clonotype was detected only once. The chain couples TRBV29-1 to TRBJ2-1; D is possibly TRBD1 or TRBD2 (5 bases each). The CDR3 has 14 residues. V lost 3 bases and J lost 3, with 12 bases in between. CDR1 and CDR2 (germline): SQVTM, ANQGSEA. The CDR3 loop reads CSVDGTADYNEQFF. The CDR3 region has the DNA TGCAGCGTTGACGGGACGGCTGACTACAATGAGCAGTTCTTC.

The sample holds a few counts of this clonotype. This chain connects TRBV11-2 to TRBJ2-3; D is perhaps TRBD2 (5 bases). The CDR3 runs 15 residues. Trimming removed 2 bases from V and 2 bases from J, with 11 bases in between. The germline gives CDR1 SGHAT, CDR2 FQNNGV. The CDR3: CASSLTGVPTDTQYF. For the CDR3, the DNA is TGTGCCAGCAGCTTAACCGGGGTGCCCACAGATACGCAGTATTTT.

The chain combines TRBV7-2 with TRBJ2-2, with D tentatively TRBD2 (6 bases). Germline V gives CDR1 SGHTA, CDR2 FQGNSA. Trimming left V 5 bases short and J 1 base short, with 11 bases between. This CDR3 spans 15 amino acids. As DNA, the CDR3 is TGTGCCAGCAGCGGGGGGACTCTGAACACCGGGGAGCTGTTTTTT. This sequence encodes CASSGGTLNTGELFF.

There are a few counts of this clonotype. The J gene is TRBJ2-5, the V gene TRBV25-1, with unresolved D. Germline V gene sequence: CDR1 MGHDK, CDR2 SYGVNS. The CDR3 contains 14 residues. V was clipped by 2 bases and J by 3 bases, with 10 bases between them. The CDR3 region is CASSEEGWEETQYF. The CDR3 nucleotides read TGTGCCAGCAGTGAAGAAGGGTGGGAAGAGACCCAGTACTTC.

This clonotype has a count of ten or more. This chain uses TRBV7-9 with TRBJ2-1; D possibly corresponds to TRBD2 (6 bases). Germline CDR1 and CDR2: SEHNR and FQNEAQ (reference sequence). The CDR3 runs 15 residues. Trimming cost V 3 bases and J 0 bases, with 9 bases left between them. In DNA form, the CDR3 reads TGTGCCAGCAGCTTCCCCGGGAGCTCCTACAATGAGCAGTTCTTC. Translating it yields CASSFPGSSYNEQFF. The full variable domain, completed using reference TRBV7-9 and TRBJ2-1, is DTGVSQNPRHKITKRGQNVTFRCDPISEHNRLYWYRQTLGQGPEFLTYFQNEAQLEKSRLLSDRFSAERPKGSFSTLEIQRTEQGDSAMYLCASSFPGSSYNEQFFGPGTRLTVL.

This clonotype was seen only a few times. This chain connects TRBV12-5 to TRBJ2-1; 15 bases agree with TRBD2. V lost 0 bases to trimming and J lost 0 bases; unmatched junction nucleotides: 12. The CDR3 is 22 amino acids. Germline-derived CDR1 and CDR2 are LGHNT and FRNRAP. CDR3 nucleotides: TGTGCTAGTGGTTTGGTAATTTCTTGGGGACTAGCGGGGGGATACTCCTACAATGAGCAGTTCTTC. This codes for CASGLVISWGLAGGYSYNEQFF.

The sample holds a few counts of this clonotype. The chain combines TRBV7-2 with TRBJ1-5; possible D gene TRBD1, 5 bases. V lost 5 bases and J lost 3, with 14 bases in between. This CDR3 is 15 amino acids long. Germline V gives CDR1 SGHTA, CDR2 FQGNSA. The DNA of the CDR3 is TGTGCCAGCAGCCTCAGGGAAGTCGCCAATCAGCCCCAGCATTTT. Protein product: CASSLREVANQPQHF.

This clonotype was observed a few times. V gene TRBV5-1 combines with J gene TRBJ2-7, with 9 bases aligning to TRBD2. After removal of 4 bases from V and 1 base from J, the junction contained 3 bases not matched to a gene. Germline V lookup: CDR1 SGHRS, CDR2 YFSETQ. The CDR3 extends over 14 amino acids. CDR3 nucleotide sequence: TGCGCCAGCAGCGGGACTAGCCGATCCTACGAGCAGTACTTC. Residues: CASSGTSRSYEQYF.

This clonotype was detected a few times. V gene TRBV5-1 combines with J gene TRBJ2-1; D is unresolved. This CDR3 contains 14 residues. Trimming pared 1 base from V and 3 bases from J, leaving 8 bases between. Per the germline V gene, CDR1 is SGHRS and CDR2 is YFSETQ. CDR3 DNA sequence: TGCGCCAGCAGCTTGTATGCGGACTACAATGAGCAGTTCTTC. This translates into CASSLYADYNEQFF.

The chain is built from TRBV20-1 and TRBJ2-3; D possibly corresponds to TRBD1 (6 bases). Germline V lookup: CDR1 DFQATT, CDR2 SNEGSKA (reference sequence). The CDR3 extends over 15 amino acids. Trimming left V 1 base short and J 1 base short, with 12 bases between. The DNA for the CDR3 is TGCAGTGCTAGAGGTGGGGGCTTCGGCACAGATACGCAGTATTTT. Protein sequence: CSARGGGFGTDTQYF.

This chain's CDR3 is CASSPTSAGDYNEQFF. The CDR3, as DNA: TGTGCCAGCAGCCCGACCTCTGCGGGAGACTACAATGAGCAGTTCTTC. The chain has TRBV13 and TRBJ2-1; TRBD2 aligns across 7 bases. CDR1 and CDR2 from the germline V gene are PRHDT and FYEKMQ (reference sequence). The length of the CDR3 is 16 residues. V was pared by 5 bases and J by 3 bases, with 10 bases of the junction left unmatched.

V is TRBV28 and J is TRBJ2-7; D is possibly TRBD2 (6 bases). Per the germline V gene, CDR1 is MDHEN and CDR2 is SYDVKM. The CDR3 totals 14 residues. The V end lost 3 bases, the J end lost 4 bases, and 13 bases lay between the germline ends. CDR3 coding DNA: TGTGCCAGCAGTTTTCCCCAACTAGCATACGAGCAGTACTTC. This translates into CASSFPQLAYEQYF.

This rearrangement joins TRBV7-2 to TRBJ1-1; D is uncertain. The CDR3 runs 12 residues. Trimming removed 4 bases from V and 11 bases from J, with 14 bases in between. CDR1 is SGHTA and CDR2 is FQGNSA in the germline V gene. CDR3 DNA: TGTGCCAGCAGCTCCAACAGTAGAGGGGCTTTCTTT. This codes for CASSSNSRGAFF.

The V gene is TRBV20-1, the J gene TRBJ1-1, with 9 bases identical to TRBD1. This CDR3 comprises 15 residues. From germline, CDR1 is DFQATT and CDR2 SNEGSKA (reference sequence). The V segment lost 8 bases and the J segment 3 bases; nucleotides outside the gene matches: 13. This CDR3 reads CSKHRGRTSDTEAFF. The CDR3 region has the DNA TGCAGTAAGCACAGGGGGCGTACGTCTGACACTGAAGCTTTCTTT.

The chain has TRBV29-1 and TRBJ2-5, with a possible D match to TRBD2 (6 bases). In germline, CDR1 is SQVTM, CDR2 ANQGSEA. This CDR3 has 16 amino acids. V was pared by 6 bases and J by 1 base, with 21 bases between. The CDR3 spells CSVGLAQSISQETQYF. The CDR3, as DNA: TGCAGCGTCGGTCTAGCGCAATCTATCTCCCAAGAGACCCAGTACTTC.

In this sample, this clonotype turned up a few times. As DNA, the CDR3 is TGTGCCAGCAGCCCAGGGGTTTATGGCACAGATACGCAGTATTTT. Amino acids: CASSPGVYGTDTQYF. The chain joins TRBV12-3 or TRBV12-4 to TRBJ2-3; D possibly corresponds to TRBD1 (6 bases). This CDR3 has 15 amino acids. Trimming pared 6 bases from V and 1 base from J, leaving 14 bases between.

This clonotype was found a few times. This chain links TRBV27 with TRBJ2-1; 10 nucleotides agree with TRBD1. Unmatched junction bases numbered 16, after V lost 7 bases and J lost 10 bases. The CDR3 extends over 16 amino acids. Germline assignment: CDR1 MNHEY and CDR2 SMNVEV (reference sequence). CDR3 DNA: TGTGCCAGCACCAATAGGGACAGGGGACAGCCAAGGGAGCAGTTCTTC. This codes for CASTNRDRGQPREQFF.

The chain recombines TRBV12-3 or TRBV12-4 with TRBJ1-1; D unresolved. Trimming left V 3 bases short and J 5 bases short, with 7 bases between. This CDR3 spans 12 amino acids. CDR3 residues: CASSLVTTEAFF. DNA for the CDR3: TGTGCCAGCAGTTTGGTCACAACTGAAGCTTTCTTT.

This rearrangement joins TRBV28 to TRBJ1-4; 8 positions match TRBD1. The V segment lost 9 bases and the J segment 3 bases; nucleotides outside the gene matches: 15. Germline V lookup: CDR1 MDHEN, CDR2 SYDVKM. The CDR3 contains 17 residues. The CDR3 loop is CASSFETGVSSNEKLFF. The CDR3 DNA reads TGTGCCAGTAGCTTTGAGACAGGGGTGTCTTCTAATGAAAAACTGTTTTTT.

In regard to this clonotype: Just one base apart from a much larger clone, this may be a read error. The gene calls are TRBV4-1 and TRBJ1-1, with D tentatively TRBD1 (6 bases). Germline CDR1 reads MGHRA; CDR2 reads YSYEKL. CDR3 size: 13 residues. The CDR3 loop reads CASSQNRATETFF. The CDR3 DNA follows: TGCGCCAGCAGCCAAAACAGGGCCACTGAAACTTTCTTT.

The sample holds a few counts of this clonotype. The CDR3 here is CSAINRGRRTDTQYF. The CDR3 nucleotides read TGCAGTGCTATAAACAGGGGGCGCAGGACAGATACGCAGTATTTT. The V and J genes are TRBV20-1 and TRBJ2-3; TRBD1 matches 9 bases. Germline V gene sequence: CDR1 DFQATT, CDR2 SNEGSKA (reference sequence). The V segment lost 4 bases and the J segment 3 bases; nucleotides outside the gene matches: 8. This CDR3 comprises 15 residues.

The chain links TRBV5-1 to TRBJ2-7; tentatively, D is TRBD1 (5 bases). Trimming removed 0 bases at V and 3 bases at J, with 10 bases between. This CDR3 is 14 amino acids long. Germline-derived CDR1 and CDR2 are SGHRS and YFSETQ. The CDR3 DNA sequence: TGCGCCAGCAGCTTGGCTGCGCAGGGCTACGAGCAGTACTTC. Protein sequence: CASSLAAQGYEQYF.

The CDR3 loop is CASSNPRGSETQYF. CDR3 in DNA: TGTGCCAGCAGTAACCCGAGGGGCAGTGAGACCCAGTACTTC. This rearrangement joins TRBV28 to TRBJ2-5; possibly TRBD1 or TRBD2 for D (5 bases each). The CDR3 contains 14 residues. Trimming removed 5 bases from V and 5 bases from J, with 15 bases in between. Germline V gives CDR1 MDHEN, CDR2 SYDVKM. Full variable domain (missing parts from reference TRBV28 and TRBJ2-5): DVKVTQSSRYLVKRTGEKVFLECVQDMDHENMFWYRQDPGLGLRLIYFSYDVKMKEKGDIPEGYSVSREKKERFSLILESASTNQTSMYLCASSNPRGSETQYFGPGTRLLVL.

This clonotype was found a few times. The chain couples TRBV7-2 to TRBJ2-7; D is undetermined. Looked up from germline, CDR1 is SGHTA and CDR2 is FQGNSA. The CDR3 runs 14 residues. Trimming removed 8 bases from V and 0 bases from J, with 14 bases in between. This chain's CDR3 is CASGLWYSSYEQYF. In nucleotides, the CDR3 is TGTGCCAGCGGCCTTTGGTATAGCTCCTACGAGCAGTACTTC. Full variable domain (rest looked up from reference TRBV7-2 and TRBJ2-7): GAGVSQSPSNKVTEKGKDVELRCDPISGHTALYWYRQSLGQGLEFLIYFQGNSAPDKSGLPSDRFSAERTGGSVSTLTIQRTQQEDSAVYLCASGLWYSSYEQYFGPGTRLTVT.

The CDR3, as DNA: TGTGCCAGCAGCTCGTCCGGGGCAGAGGTCTACGAGCAGTACTTC. Protein sequence: CASSSSGAEVYEQYF. The V gene is TRBV7-2, the J gene TRBJ2-4; D tentatively fits TRBD1 or TRBD2 (5 bases each). The tail of the sequence fits TRBJ2-7 better, so the J call may be wrong. Germline CDR1 is SGHTA and CDR2 is FQGNSA. The CDR3 sequence is 15 residues long.

The CDR3 DNA reads TGTGCCAGCAGCCCACCATCCGGGGGTGGCGGGGGGACCCCCGAGACCCAGTTCTTC. It yields the protein CASSPPSGGGGGTPETQFF. The chain couples TRBV3-1 to TRBJ2-1; 8 nucleotides match TRBD2. This CDR3 has 19 amino acids. CDR1 and CDR2 (germline): LGHDT, YNNKEL (reference sequence). V dropped 4 bases and J dropped 13; count of bases not matched to a gene: 27.

The chain recombines TRBV12-3 or TRBV12-4 with TRBJ2-3; maybe TRBD1 (6 bases). This CDR3 has 15 amino acids. The V gene lost 6 bases and the J gene lost 2 bases, with 15 bases spanning the gap. The CDR3 nucleotides read TGTGCCAGCAGCTCAGGGGCCCCTTACACAGATACGCAGTATTTT. This codes for CASSSGAPYTDTQYF.

This clonotype was seen a few times. The CDR3 DNA sequence: TGTGCCAGCAGCCCTGGGTGGGAAAATCAGCCCCAGCATTTT. Its protein product is CASSPGWENQPQHF. V gene TRBV7-2 combines with J gene TRBJ1-5, with unresolved D. Trimming stripped 5 bases from V and 4 bases from J, with 12 bases between. Germline CDR1 and CDR2: SGHTA and FQGNSA. The CDR3 extends over 14 amino acids.